This TCR beta chain was identified in a study of T cells after yellow fever vaccination. Study as a whole: In the case of low-cell-number fractions, SMART-Seq v4 Ultra Low Input was used for preparation.

The CDR3 length is 13 residues. The V gene lost 5 bases and the J gene lost 11 bases, with 15 bases spanning the gap. CDR1 MNHNS and CDR2 SASEGT come from the germline V gene. Findings of the study overall: Repertoires obtained by FACS sorting could include abundant clonotypes that entered as contaminants from the bulk population. Post-booster repertoires again held most primary-vaccination clones (roughly 96% CD4, roughly 89% CD8).

Comments on this clonotype: Its specificity is not known.

From the 5' RACE reads, TCRdb called clonotypes with MiXCR, one entry per CDR3 protein. Here the sample spans about 130,000 distinct CDR3 sequences, 8.9% being singletons. Specimen: CD8+ T cells sorted from PBMCs, collected on the day of the yellow fever booster vaccination. This rearrangement joins TRBV6-1 to TRBJ2-2; a possible D gene is TRBD1 (6 bases). This TCR derives from a man aged 18 to 30 who received the YFV17D yellow fever vaccine. CDR3 residues: CASSNLDSNELFF. The CDR3 nucleotides are TGTGCCAGCAGTAATCTGGACAGTAACGAGCTGTTTTTT.